The present entry profiles one TCR beta chain with its context. Each single cDNA molecule received a unique molecular identifier. MiXCR, applied by TCRdb to the 5' RACE reads, yields one record per CDR3 protein. The sample has about 100,000 distinct CDR3 sequences; 13% are singletons. V dropped 1 base and J dropped 3 bases, with 8 bases sitting between them. Germline values: CDR1 SGDLS, CDR2 YYNGEE. This CDR3 is 14 amino acids long. These data belong to a study of early T cells in non-severe SARS-CoV-2 infection. Study details: Chains from this unsorted whole-blood bulk RNA could not be paired.

Material for sequencing was whole blood. J is TRBJ1-5 and V is TRBV9; D is perhaps TRBD1 (5 bases). The receptor was isolated from an adult who was a healthcare worker with PCR-confirmed SARS-CoV-2 infection or an uninfected control (not recorded which). The CDR3 protein is CASSVSGDNQPQHF. The CDR3 DNA reads as TGTGCCAGCAGCGTATCGGGGGACAATCAGCCCCAGCATTTT.